This entry lists 27 T cell receptor beta chains sequenced from one sample in a study of T cell changes during pregnancy in multiple sclerosis. Assay: immunoSEQ multiplex PCR; the TCRdb copy retains only in-frame clones and omits some. The repertoire consists of 35,000 to 45,000 clones, with 90% occurring once and the leading ten covering 5.4%. This specimen was peripheral blood, taken in the third trimester of pregnancy. The receptors shown here come from a female donor in good health, enrolled as a control in a pregnancy study.

J is TRBJ2-5 and V is TRBV5-6, with a weak D call TRBD2 (6 bases). Trimming took 0 bases from V and 4 from J, leaving 13 bases between them. The V gene's germline CDR1 is SGHDT and CDR2 YYEEEE. CDR3 length: 15 residues. CDR3 nucleotide sequence: TGTGCCAGCAGCTTGGGACCCCGGGGGAGAGAGACCCAGTACTTC. Its protein is CASSLGPRGRETQYF.

The CDR3 DNA sequence: TGCAGTGCTAGACAGGGGAATGAGCAGTTCTTC. It translates to CSARQGNEQFF. This chain joins TRBV20-1 and TRBJ2-1; TRBD1 might be the D (6 bases). From germline, CDR1 is DFQATT and CDR2 SNEGSKA (reference sequence). The length of the CDR3 is 11 residues. With 2 bases removed from V and 7 bases from J, the gap between germline ends came to 6 bases.

This chain uses TRBV10-1 with TRBJ2-4, with 7 bases fitting TRBD2. The CDR3 runs to 17 residues. J was trimmed by 2 bases and V by 6 bases; bases with no gene match: 13. Germline V gene lookup returns CDR1 WNHNN and CDR2 SYGVQD (reference sequence). The CDR3 region has the DNA TGCGCCAGCAGGGGGCCAAGCGGGGAAGGGTCCAAAAACATTCAGTACTTC. Residues: CASRGPSGEGSKNIQYF.

The genes are TRBV4-2 and TRBJ1-1, with D tentatively TRBD1 (6 bases). The germline V gene has CDR1 LGHNA and CDR2 YNFKEQ. The V end was cut by 0 bases, the J end by 4 bases, with 9 bases between. The CDR3 runs 14 residues. CDR3 DNA: TGTGCCAGCAGCCAAGAACAGGGTCTCACTGAAGCTTTCTTT. It encodes CASSQEQGLTEAFF.

Comment on this clone: A read error may account for a junction end that differs from germline. The V and J genes are TRBV18 and TRBJ1-4; 8 bases map to TRBD1. The CDR3 length is 16 residues. Germline V lookup: CDR1 KGHSH, CDR2 LQKENI. The CDR3 sequence: CASSAPTGGVGEKLFF. DNA of the CDR3: TGTGCCAGCTCAGCACCTACAGGGGGAGTGGGTGAAAAACTGTTTTTT.

This chain uses TRBV7-2 with TRBJ1-5; D unclear. V was shortened by 1 base and J by 6 bases, with 13 bases between the two germline ends. The CDR3 spans 15 residues. Germline-derived CDR1 and CDR2 are SGHTA and FQGNSA. CDR3: CASSLGFERGQPQHF. CDR3 nucleotides: TGTGCCAGCAGCTTAGGGTTCGAACGGGGTCAGCCCCAGCATTTT.

The chain recombines TRBV6-4 with TRBJ2-3; D perhaps matches TRBD1 (5 bases). Germline V CDR1 and CDR2: MRHNA, SNTAGT. With 11 bases removed from V and 4 bases from J, the gap between germline ends came to 22 bases. The CDR3 spans 15 residues. The chain's CDR3 is CASSRGREESDTQYF. The CDR3 nucleotides are TGTGCCTCTAGTAGGGGCAGGGAAGAGTCAGATACGCAGTATTTT.

The chain has TRBV6-5 and TRBJ2-3; no clear D. Trimming stripped 2 bases from V and 1 base from J, with 4 bases between. The germline V gene encodes CDR1 MNHEY and CDR2 SVGAGI. The CDR3 sequence is 13 residues long. This CDR3 is CASSYIGTDTQYF. CDR3 DNA sequence: TGTGCCAGCAGTTACATCGGCACAGATACGCAGTATTTT.

The chain carries TRBV9 and TRBJ1-6; TRBD1 matches 11 bases. J gave up 10 bases and V 0 bases, and 6 bases lay outside the gene matches. Germline CDR1 is SGDLS and CDR2 is YYNGEE. The CDR3 consists of 16 residues. CDR3 sequence reads: CASSVGRTGGDSPLHF. The CDR3 coding sequence is TGTGCCAGCAGCGTAGGCCGGACAGGGGGCGACTCACCCCTCCACTTT. The entire variable domain, with the rest obtained from reference TRBV9 and TRBJ1-6, is as follows: DSGVTQTPKHLITATGQRVTLRCSPRSGDLSVYWYQQSLDQGLQFLIQYYNGEERAKGNILERFSAQQFPDLHSELNLSSLELGDSALYFCASSVGRTGGDSPLHFGNGTRLTVT.

The rearrangement joins TRBV9 to TRBJ2-3; 7 nucleotides line up with TRBD2. With 4 bases clipped from V and 6 bases from J, the junction kept 17 bases outside the gene matches. CDR3 length: 17 residues. The germline CDR1 and CDR2 sequences are SGDLS and YYNGEE. The CDR3 here is CASSPPSLIGAGDTQYF. CDR3 DNA: TGTGCCAGCAGCCCGCCCTCATTGATCGGAGCGGGGGATACGCAGTATTTT.

The chain is built from TRBV6-6 and TRBJ2-5, with TRBD1 as a possible D gene (5 bases). CDR3 length: 12 residues. Trimming cost V 6 bases and J 3 bases, with 8 bases left between them. The germline CDR1 and CDR2 sequences are MNHNY and SVGAGI (reference sequence). As DNA, the CDR3 is TGTGCCAGCAGCGACAGCAAAGAGACCCAGTACTTC. Amino acids: CASSDSKETQYF.

The J gene is TRBJ2-7, the V gene TRBV27; perhaps TRBD2 as D (6 bases). V was shortened by 6 bases and J by 1 base, with 10 bases between the two germline ends. Germline CDR1 is MNHEY and CDR2 is SMNVEV (reference sequence). The CDR3 runs to 13 residues. The CDR3 spells CASREGDSYEQYF. In nucleotides, the CDR3 is TGTGCCAGCAGGGAGGGCGATTCCTACGAGCAGTACTTC.

The gene calls are TRBV5-5 and TRBJ2-5; 9 bases agree with TRBD2. CDR1 and CDR2 (germline): SGHKS, YYEKEE (reference sequence). V was pared by 2 bases and J by 14 bases, with 10 bases of the junction left unmatched. The CDR3 loop spans 13 amino acids. The CDR3, as DNA: TGTGCCAGCAGCTTAAGTAGCGGGGGCCCGCAATACTTC. Its translation is CASSLSSGGPQYF.

This chain connects TRBV9 to TRBJ2-7, with 11 bases that match TRBD1. Unmatched junction bases numbered 3, after V lost 2 bases and J lost 2 bases. Germline V gene data show CDR1 as SGDLS and CDR2 as YYNGEE. The CDR3 totals 15 residues. CDR3 residues: CASSVGQGGTYEQYF. The DNA of the CDR3 is TGTGCCAGCAGCGTGGGACAGGGGGGAACCTACGAGCAGTACTTC.

This chain connects TRBV6-4 to TRBJ2-2, with 9 bases identical to TRBD1. CDR3 size: 16 residues. Germline-derived CDR1 and CDR2 are MRHNA and SNTAGT. After removal of 4 bases from V and 0 bases from J, the junction contained 3 bases not matched to a gene. The chain's CDR3 is CASSGDRETNTGELFF. The CDR3 nucleotides are TGTGCCAGCAGTGGGGACAGGGAAACGAACACCGGGGAGCTGTTTTTT.

V usage is TRBV19 and J usage is TRBJ1-3; D possibly corresponds to TRBD1 (6 bases). CDR1 and CDR2 (germline): LNHDA, SQIVND (reference sequence). V lost 5 bases, J lost 0 bases, and 14 bases lay in between. This CDR3 is built from 16 residues. The CDR3 region has the DNA TGTGCCAGTAGTGCCCTTGGACAGTTCTCTGGAAACACCATATATTTT. This encodes CASSALGQFSGNTIYF.

This CDR3 is CASSYSAGSSYEQYF. Here the CDR3 DNA reads TGTGCCAGCAGTTACTCTGCGGGGAGCTCCTACGAGCAGTACTTC. V and J are TRBV6-5 and TRBJ2-7, with a possible D match to TRBD2 (6 bases). Germline values: CDR1 MNHEY, CDR2 SVGAGI. Trimming removed 0 bases from V and 0 bases from J, with 9 bases in between. The CDR3 runs 15 residues.

The chain recombines TRBV19 with TRBJ1-5; possibly TRBD1 for D (6 bases). Germline V gene lookup returns CDR1 LNHDA and CDR2 SQIVND (reference sequence). The V end lost 6 bases, the J end lost 0 bases, and 12 bases lay between the germline ends. The CDR3 totals 15 residues. CDR3 amino acids: CASRTGQYSNQPQHF. Written as DNA, the CDR3 is TGTGCCAGTAGGACAGGACAATATAGCAATCAGCCCCAGCATTTT.

J is TRBJ2-5 and V is TRBV4-2, with 9 nucleotides matching TRBD1. Trimming at V came to 0 bases and at J to 6 bases, leaving 11 bases not matched to a gene. Germline V gene lookup returns CDR1 LGHNA and CDR2 YNFKEQ. The length of the CDR3 is 17 residues. CDR3: CASSQDRPGTGYKTQYF. In DNA, the CDR3 is TGTGCCAGCAGCCAAGACCGTCCCGGGACAGGGTACAAGACCCAGTACTTC.

This chain connects TRBV27 to TRBJ1-2; 8 nucleotides line up with TRBD1. From germline, CDR1 is MNHEY and CDR2 SMNVEV (reference sequence). Germline trimming cut 4 bases from V and 5 bases from J; bases unmatched to any gene: 6. The CDR3 is made up of 14 amino acids. The CDR3 DNA follows: TGTGCCAGCAGTTCCCTCCGACAGGGGTATGGCTACACCTTC. Its translation is CASSSLRQGYGYTF.

This clone was seen a single time. The J gene is TRBJ2-1, the V gene TRBV10-1, with 7 positions matching TRBD2. Trimming cost V 2 bases and J 9 bases; bases outside gene matches: 7. This CDR3 is 14 amino acids long. Germline CDR1 WNHNN, CDR2 SYGVQD (reference sequence). The CDR3 DNA sequence: TGCGCCAGCAGTGAGAGAGCGGGGCTGGGTGAGCAGTTCTTC. Translation gives CASSERAGLGEQFF.

This clone was counted a single time. The chain joins TRBV7-2 to TRBJ1-5; 10 bases map to TRBD1. The CDR3 has 15 residues. V gave up 3 bases and J gave up 7 bases; unmatched junction bases: 6. Germline V CDR1 and CDR2: SGHTA, FQGNSA. The CDR3 reads CASSFTGTGEQPQHF. The CDR3 DNA reads TGTGCCAGCAGCTTCACCGGGACAGGGGAACAGCCCCAGCATTTT.

The J gene is TRBJ2-3, the V gene TRBV7-3; 8 bases map to TRBD1. This CDR3 spans 16 amino acids. Germline V lookup: CDR1 SGHTA, CDR2 FQGTGA. The V segment lost 5 bases and the J segment 4 bases; nucleotides outside the gene matches: 11. The CDR3 DNA is TGTGCCAGCAGCCCTCCAGGGGGCCTTTCAGCAGATACGCAGTATTTT. Residues: CASSPPGGLSADTQYF.

This clone appeared a single time. The chain joins TRBV6-4 to TRBJ1-1; D gene unclear. This CDR3 is 16 amino acids long. Between the trimmed V and J ends, which lost 0 bases and 3 bases, there was a span of 14 bases. Germline V lookup: CDR1 MRHNA, CDR2 SNTAGT. The CDR3 reads CASSDSGGSGHTEAFF. As DNA, the CDR3 is TGTGCCAGCAGTGACTCGGGAGGGAGTGGACACACTGAAGCTTTCTTT.

This clone showed up just a few times. This rearrangement joins TRBV19 to TRBJ1-5; unclear D gene. This CDR3 is 13 amino acids long. The germline V gene encodes CDR1 LNHDA and CDR2 SQIVND (reference sequence). The V gene lost 7 bases and the J gene lost 1 base, with 8 bases spanning the gap. DNA of the CDR3: TGTGCCAGTAATCCGGGAAGCAATCAGCCCCAGCATTTT. Translating it yields CASNPGSNQPQHF. Full variable domain (missing parts from reference TRBV19 and TRBJ1-5): DGGITQSPKYLFRKEGQNVTLSCEQNLNHDAMYWYRQDPGQGLRLIYYSQIVNDFQKGDIAEGYSVSREKKESFPLTVTSAQKNPTAFYLCASNPGSNQPQHFGDGTRLSIL.

The chain carries TRBV6-4 and TRBJ2-3, with D perhaps matching TRBD1 (5 bases). This CDR3 contains 15 residues. Germline CDR1 MRHNA, CDR2 SNTAGT. V lost 0 bases and J lost 2, with 9 bases in between. CDR3 sequence: CASSDSQGPTDTQYF. Here the CDR3 DNA reads TGTGCCAGCAGTGACTCCCAGGGCCCCACAGATACGCAGTATTTT.

Regarding this clone: A read error is likely, as this CDR3 ends without the conserved phenylalanine or tryptophan. The DNA is left out, because the CDR3 cannot be placed on it with certainty; the CDR3 is given as TCRdb lists it. V and J are TRBV6-4 and TRBJ1-3. The CDR3 is 9 residues long, counting both termini. Germline V gene sequence: CDR1 MRHNA, CDR2 SNTAGT. The CDR3 spells CASSDSRPV.